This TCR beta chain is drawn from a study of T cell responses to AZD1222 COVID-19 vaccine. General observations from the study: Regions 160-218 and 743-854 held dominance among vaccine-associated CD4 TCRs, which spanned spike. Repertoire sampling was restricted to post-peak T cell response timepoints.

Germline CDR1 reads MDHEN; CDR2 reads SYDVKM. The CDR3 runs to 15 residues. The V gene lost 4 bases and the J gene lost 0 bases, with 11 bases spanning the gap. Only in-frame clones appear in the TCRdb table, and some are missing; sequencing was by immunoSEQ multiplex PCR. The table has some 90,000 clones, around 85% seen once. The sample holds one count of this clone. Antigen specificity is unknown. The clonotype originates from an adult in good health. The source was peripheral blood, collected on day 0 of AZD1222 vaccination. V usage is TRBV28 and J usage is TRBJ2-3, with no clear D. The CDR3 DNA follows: TGTGCCAGCAGTTCCGGCACAGCTAGCACAGATACGCAGTATTTT. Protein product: CASSSGTASTDTQYF.